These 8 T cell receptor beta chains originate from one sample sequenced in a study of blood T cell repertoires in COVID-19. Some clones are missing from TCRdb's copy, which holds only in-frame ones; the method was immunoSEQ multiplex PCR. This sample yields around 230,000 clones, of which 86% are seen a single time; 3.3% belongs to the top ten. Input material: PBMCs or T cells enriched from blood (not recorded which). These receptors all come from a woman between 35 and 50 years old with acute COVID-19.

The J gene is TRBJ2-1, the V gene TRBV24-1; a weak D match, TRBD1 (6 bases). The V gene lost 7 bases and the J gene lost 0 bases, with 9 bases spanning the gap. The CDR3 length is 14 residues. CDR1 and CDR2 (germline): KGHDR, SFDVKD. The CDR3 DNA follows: TGTGCCACCAGGGGACAAAGCTCCTACAATGAGCAGTTCTTC. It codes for CATRGQSSYNEQFF.

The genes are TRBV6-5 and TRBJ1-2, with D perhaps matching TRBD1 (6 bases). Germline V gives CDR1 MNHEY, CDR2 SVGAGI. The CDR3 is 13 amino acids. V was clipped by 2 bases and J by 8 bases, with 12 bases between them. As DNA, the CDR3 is TGTGCCAGCAGTTACAGGGGCCAGGGGGGCTACACCTTC. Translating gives CASSYRGQGGYTF.

This CDR3 reads CASSMTSGSSTDTQYF. The CDR3 DNA follows: TGCGCCAGCAGTATGACTAGCGGTTCTAGCACAGATACGCAGTATTTT. The chain couples TRBV10-2 to TRBJ2-3, with 9 nucleotides matching TRBD2. The V gene end was trimmed by 5 bases and the J gene end by 0 bases; junction bases not matched to a gene: 6. Germline V CDR1 and CDR2: WSHSY, SAAADI. The CDR3 covers 16 residues.

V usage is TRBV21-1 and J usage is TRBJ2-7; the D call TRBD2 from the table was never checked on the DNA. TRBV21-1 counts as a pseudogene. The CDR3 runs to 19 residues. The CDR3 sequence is CASSKEIQTSGRTPYEQYF. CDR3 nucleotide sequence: TGTGCCAGCAGCAAAGAAATTCAGACTAGCGGGAGGACCCCCTACGAGCAGTACTTC.

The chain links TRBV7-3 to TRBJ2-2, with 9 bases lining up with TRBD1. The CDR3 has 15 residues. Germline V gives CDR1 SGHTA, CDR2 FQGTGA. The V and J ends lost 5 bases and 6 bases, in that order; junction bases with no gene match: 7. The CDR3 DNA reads TGTGCCAGCAGCCCTACAGGGGGCGCAGCCGGGGAGCTGTTTTTT. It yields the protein CASSPTGGAAGELFF.

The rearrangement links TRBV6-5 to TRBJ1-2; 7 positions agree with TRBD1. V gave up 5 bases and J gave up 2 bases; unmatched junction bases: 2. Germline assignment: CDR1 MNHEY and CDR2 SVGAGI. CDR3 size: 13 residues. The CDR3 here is CASSMTGNYGYTF. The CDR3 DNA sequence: TGTGCCAGCAGTATGACAGGGAACTATGGCTACACCTTC.

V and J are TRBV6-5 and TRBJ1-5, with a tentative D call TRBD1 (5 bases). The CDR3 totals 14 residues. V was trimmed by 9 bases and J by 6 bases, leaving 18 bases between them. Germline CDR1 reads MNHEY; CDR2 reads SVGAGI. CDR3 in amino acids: CASTVGGESQPQHF. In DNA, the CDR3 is TGTGCCAGTACAGTGGGGGGGGAAAGTCAGCCCCAGCATTTT.

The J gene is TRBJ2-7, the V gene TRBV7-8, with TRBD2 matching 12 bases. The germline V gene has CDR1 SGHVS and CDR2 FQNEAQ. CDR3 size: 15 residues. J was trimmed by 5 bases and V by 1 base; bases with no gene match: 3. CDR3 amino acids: CASSLGLAGVNEQYF. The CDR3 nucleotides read TGTGCCAGCAGCTTAGGACTAGCGGGAGTTAACGAGCAGTACTTC.